One sample yielded the 27 T cell receptor beta chains listed below, sequenced in a study of cytomegalovirus exposure and HLA in healthy donors. PCR employed 60 Vbeta and 13 Jbeta primers. The assay was immunoSEQ multiplex PCR, and TCRdb's table has in-frame clones only and misses some. The table has about 130,000 clones, about four fifths seen once. The sample consisted of PBMCs. All receptors come from a woman in her 40s in good health and CMV-seropositive.

This rearrangement joins TRBV19 to TRBJ1-3; D gene ambiguous. The germline gives CDR1 LNHDA, CDR2 SQIVND (reference sequence). The CDR3 runs 15 residues. The ends were cut back, 3 bases at V and 3 bases at J, with 12 bases in the middle. In nucleotides, the CDR3 is TGTGCCAGTAGTATGGTTGGCCGTGGTGGAAACACCATATATTTT. The encoded protein is CASSMVGRGGNTIYF.

The V gene is TRBV29-1, the J gene TRBJ1-1, with 7 bases identical to TRBD1. Germline loops: CDR1 SQVTM, CDR2 ANQGSEA. This CDR3 comprises 13 residues. V gave up 3 bases and J gave up 11 bases; unmatched junction bases: 12. CDR3 residues: CSVDELGTDGAFF. For the CDR3, the DNA is TGCAGCGTTGACGAATTAGGGACAGACGGTGCTTTCTTT.

The rearrangement uses TRBV28 and TRBJ1-2; 12 nucleotides agree with TRBD1. Trimming removed 4 bases from V and 7 bases from J; junction bases left unmatched: 7. The germline V gene encodes CDR1 MDHEN and CDR2 SYDVKM. The CDR3 totals 15 residues. The CDR3 coding sequence is TGTGCCAGCAGTTACGGGACAGGGGGCGTTTTTGGCTACACCTTC. It translates to CASSYGTGGVFGYTF.

The chain uses TRBV14 and TRBJ2-7; 7 nucleotides agree with TRBD1. Germline V gene lookup returns CDR1 SGHDN and CDR2 FVKESK. V dropped 1 base and J dropped 12; count of bases not matched to a gene: 3. There are 11 residues in the CDR3. CDR3 in DNA: TGTGCCAGCAGCCAAGGGGACAGTCGGTACTTC. It is translated as CASSQGDSRYF.

The J gene is TRBJ2-7, the V gene TRBV18, with TRBD2 matching over 9 bases. CDR1 and CDR2 (germline): KGHSH, LQKENI. The CDR3 extends over 18 amino acids. Trimming removed 6 bases from V and 1 base from J; junction bases left unmatched: 16. The CDR3 loop is CASSPRAGRSGGSYEQYF. DNA of the CDR3: TGTGCCAGCTCGCCCCGGGCAGGGCGTAGCGGGGGATCCTACGAGCAGTACTTC.

The chain joins TRBV28 to TRBJ1-2; TRBD1 aligns across 11 bases. The germline gives CDR1 MDHEN, CDR2 SYDVKM. This CDR3 is 13 amino acids long. The ends lost 5 bases at V and 10 bases at J; junction bases unmatched: 6. The CDR3 loop reads CASSLRDRGIYTF. The DNA of the CDR3 is TGTGCCAGCAGTCTACGGGACAGGGGGATCTACACCTTC.

This clone occurred once. The chain links TRBV7-2 to TRBJ2-7, with 14 bases fitting TRBD2. There are 18 residues in the CDR3. V trimming: 1 base; J trimming: 6 bases; junction bases outside the gene matches: 11. Germline loops: CDR1 SGHTA, CDR2 FQGNSA. CDR3 nucleotides: TGTGCCAGCAGCTTAGTCGGGACTAGCGGGAGAAGGCCTTCCGAGCAGTACTTC. Its translation: CASSLVGTSGRRPSEQYF.

This chain uses TRBV6-6 with TRBJ2-1; TRBD2 aligns across 12 bases. Germline V gene sequence: CDR1 MNHNY, CDR2 SVGAGI (reference sequence). The CDR3 extends over 13 amino acids. After removal of 4 bases from V and 13 bases from J, the junction contained 5 bases not matched to a gene. CDR3 loop: CASSSETSGRQFF. CDR3 coding DNA: TGTGCCAGCAGTTCAGAGACTAGCGGGAGACAGTTCTTC.

The chain uses TRBV15 and TRBJ2-2; D is possibly TRBD1 (5 bases). The CDR3 covers 14 residues. Trimming took 1 base from V and 5 from J, leaving 8 bases between them. The germline CDR1 and CDR2 sequences are LNHNV and YYDKDF (reference sequence). The DNA of the CDR3 is TGTGCCACCAGCAGAGTGGCAGGGACCGGGGAGCTGTTTTTT. Its translation: CATSRVAGTGELFF.

The rearrangement links TRBV5-1 to TRBJ2-5; TRBD1 is a possible D gene (6 bases). The V and J ends lost 4 bases and 5 bases respectively, with 15 bases between them. Per the germline V gene, CDR1 is SGHRS and CDR2 is YFSETQ. The CDR3 is made up of 14 amino acids. CDR3 DNA: TGCGCCAGCAGCCCAGGGGAGCAAGGCGAGACCCAGTACTTC. Translated, it gives CASSPGEQGETQYF.

This rearrangement joins TRBV12-2 to TRBJ2-5; the table assigns TRBD2, which was not confirmed against the DNA. TRBV12-2 is listed as a pseudogene. CDR3 length: 15 residues. The CDR3 nucleotides read TGTGCAAGTCGCTTAGGGCAAGCGGGTTGGGAGACCCAGTACTTC. Translated, it gives CASRLGQAGWETQYF.

The V gene is TRBV5-5, the J gene TRBJ2-5; 7 bases align to TRBD1. Matching the DNA end better, TRBJ2-7 makes the J call doubtful. CDR3 length equals 11 residues. Germline CDR1 is SGHKS and CDR2 is YYEKEE (reference sequence). The CDR3 loop reads CASNRGYEQYF. In nucleotides, the CDR3 is TGTGCCAGCAACAGGGGTTACGAGCAGTACTTC.

The CDR3 spells CASSTRTSGASYEQYF. DNA for the CDR3: TGTGCCAGTAGTACAAGGACTAGCGGGGCCTCCTACGAGCAGTACTTC. This chain uses TRBV19 with TRBJ2-7; 12 bases are a match to TRBD2. With V trimmed by 4 bases and J by 0 bases, 4 bases remained unmatched. The CDR3 sequence is 16 residues long. Germline lookup yields CDR1 LNHDA and CDR2 SQIVND (reference sequence).

The CDR3 here is CSVGFGSGANVLTF. DNA of the CDR3: TGCAGCGTTGGTTTCGGTTCTGGGGCCAACGTCCTGACTTTC. The V call is TRBV29-1, the J call TRBJ2-6; no reliable D call. The V gene's germline CDR1 is SQVTM and CDR2 ANQGSEA. CDR3 length equals 14 residues. V lost 4 bases, J lost 1 base, and 8 bases lay in between.

V usage is TRBV5-5 and J usage is TRBJ2-2, with D maybe TRBD1 (5 bases). This CDR3 has 15 amino acids. Germline loops: CDR1 SGHKS, CDR2 YYEKEE (reference sequence). V lost 1 base to trimming and J lost 7 bases, with 14 bases between them. CDR3 DNA: TGTGCCAGCAGCTTGTCAGGGTATTTGGGCGGGGAGCTGTTTTTT. As protein: CASSLSGYLGGELFF.

This clone has just one count. The rearrangement links TRBV7-9 to TRBJ2-5; unclear D gene. Deletions cut 2 bases from V and 3 bases from J, with 7 bases between. Looked up from germline, CDR1 is SEHNR and CDR2 is FQNEAQ (reference sequence). CDR3 length: 13 amino acids. In nucleotides, the CDR3 is TGTGCCAGCAGCTTATCAGAAGAAGAGACCCAGTACTTC. This translates into CASSLSEEETQYF.

The chain links TRBV19 to TRBJ1-1, with TRBD1 matching over 9 bases. Losses at the gene ends were 8 bases for V and 5 bases for J; bases not matched to a gene: 3. This CDR3 is built from 12 residues. CDR1 is LNHDA, CDR2 SQIVND, per germline (reference sequence). This chain's CDR3 is CASGDRVTEAFF. CDR3 coding DNA: TGTGCCAGTGGGGACAGGGTGACTGAAGCTTTCTTT.

This clone was seen a handful of times. The chain couples TRBV6-1 to TRBJ1-1, with D unclear. The CDR3 consists of 16 residues. V was shortened by 3 bases and J by 4 bases, with 18 bases between the two germline ends. CDR1 and CDR2 (germline): MNHNS, SASEGT. Here the CDR3 DNA reads TGTGCCAGCAGTGAGTACGTGGAGGCCGTGGGCACTGAAGCTTTCTTT. Translating it yields CASSEYVEAVGTEAFF.

This rearrangement joins TRBV29-1 to TRBJ2-3; the match to TRBD1 covers 7 bases. The J segment lost 2 bases and the V segment lost 6 bases, leaving 8 bases of the junction unmatched. The CDR3 runs 14 residues. Germline-derived CDR1 and CDR2 are SQVTM and ANQGSEA. The CDR3 region is CSVLSGQNTDTQYF. The DNA of the CDR3 is TGCAGCGTCCTGTCGGGACAGAACACAGATACGCAGTATTTT.

The chain has TRBV7-9 and TRBJ1-3, with 8 bases fitting TRBD1. V lost 0 bases to trimming and J lost 4 bases; unmatched junction nucleotides: 8. Germline V lookup: CDR1 SEHNR, CDR2 FQNEAQ (reference sequence). The CDR3 extends over 17 amino acids. The CDR3 sequence is CASSLASQGAGGNTIYF. Here the CDR3 DNA reads TGTGCCAGCAGCTTAGCGTCTCAGGGGGCCGGGGGAAACACCATATATTTT.

This clone was seen a few times. V is TRBV30 and J is TRBJ2-7, with D possibly matching TRBD2 (7 bases). The germline gives CDR1 GTSNPN, CDR2 SVGIG (reference sequence). V dropped 1 base and J dropped 0 bases, with 16 bases sitting between them. This CDR3 is 16 amino acids long. The DNA of the CDR3 is TGTGCCTGGAGTGGGGGGGCTAGCGGACGCTCCTACGAGCAGTACTTC. It is translated as CAWSGGASGRSYEQYF.

The V and J genes are TRBV9 and TRBJ2-5, with a tentative D call TRBD1 (6 bases). CDR3 length: 16 amino acids. Germline loops: CDR1 SGDLS, CDR2 YYNGEE. V lost 4 bases, J lost 2 bases, and 18 bases lay in between. CDR3 sequence: CASSYKPRDIQETQYF. The CDR3, as DNA: TGTGCCAGCAGCTACAAGCCCCGGGACATTCAAGAGACCCAGTACTTC.

For the CDR3, the DNA is TGTGCCAGCAGCCAAGATCAAAGGGGGCGCCCGATTAACTATGGCTACACCTTC. Protein product: CASSQDQRGRPINYGYTF. The chain links TRBV14 to TRBJ1-2, with 7 bases matching TRBD1. Trimming took 0 bases from V and 1 from J; bases not matched to a gene: 11. This CDR3 spans 18 amino acids. The V gene's germline CDR1 is SGHDN and CDR2 FVKESK.

The J gene is TRBJ2-3, the V gene TRBV6-5; TRBD2 might be the D (5 bases). Trimming removed 2 bases from V and 2 bases from J, with 8 bases in between. There are 14 residues in the CDR3. Per the germline V gene, CDR1 is MNHEY and CDR2 is SVGAGI. CDR3 sequence reads: CASSYGEFTDTQYF. CDR3 DNA: TGTGCCAGCAGTTACGGGGAGTTCACAGATACGCAGTATTTT.

V is TRBV6-1 and J is TRBJ1-3; D is uncertain. The CDR3 contains 12 residues. Germline loops: CDR1 MNHNS, CDR2 SASEGT. Trimming left V 10 bases short and J 0 bases short, with 7 bases between. The CDR3 region has the DNA TGTGCCACTACGCTCTCTGGAAACACCATATATTTT. This codes for CATTLSGNTIYF.

The chain recombines TRBV5-1 with TRBJ2-1; 7 bases match TRBD2. In germline, CDR1 is SGHRS, CDR2 YFSETQ. The V segment lost 2 bases and the J segment 6 bases; nucleotides outside the gene matches: 5. There are 14 residues in the CDR3. CDR3 nucleotides: TGCGCCAGCAGCTTAGAGGGAGGGGTCAATGAGCAGTTCTTC. Its translation: CASSLEGGVNEQFF.

V is TRBV18 and J is TRBJ2-3; 12 bases are a match to TRBD1. Losses at the gene ends were 3 bases for V and 4 bases for J; bases not matched to a gene: 8. The CDR3 is 17 residues long. The germline V gene encodes CDR1 KGHSH and CDR2 LQKENI. The CDR3 here is CASSPKSGTGGADTQYF. In nucleotides, the CDR3 is TGTGCCAGCTCACCGAAATCCGGGACAGGGGGCGCAGATACGCAGTATTTT.